One sample yielded the 27 T cell receptor beta chains listed below, sequenced in a study of type 1 and type 2 diabetes patients. The PCR template was genomic DNA. The TCR beta CDR3 region was amplified using 30 forward and 13 reverse primers. TCRdb passed the multiplex PCR reads through MiXCR, listing each CDR3 protein once. Of approximately 260,000 distinct CDR3 sequences listed, roughly 50% are singletons. The sequencing input was peripheral blood mononuclear cells (PBMCs). The receptor set was obtained from a man aged 18 to 30 with type 2 diabetes.

A remark on this clonotype: A much larger clone sits a single nucleotide away, making a read error possible. The rearrangement links TRBV2 to TRBJ2-1, with D possibly matching TRBD2 (6 bases). CDR1 and CDR2 from the germline V gene are SNHLY and FYNNEI. The CDR3 consists of 13 residues. The CDR3: CASSRVAANEQLF. Written as DNA, the CDR3 is TGTGCCAGCAGTCGGGTAGCGGCCAATGAGCAGCTCTTC.

V usage is TRBV6-1 and J usage is TRBJ2-1, with 7 positions matching TRBD2. Germline V lookup: CDR1 MNHNS, CDR2 SASEGT. The CDR3 extends over 16 amino acids. The J segment lost 1 base and the V segment lost 10 bases, leaving 13 bases of the junction unmatched. The CDR3 DNA sequence: TGTGCCACCGCCCTCGCGGGGGAGAGGTCCTACAATGAGCAGTTCTTC. Translating it yields CATALAGERSYNEQFF.

This clonotype was detected many times. The chain uses TRBV7-2 and TRBJ2-7; D remains unclear. Deletions cut 2 bases from V and 0 bases from J, with 11 bases between. This CDR3 comprises 15 residues. Germline CDR1 and CDR2: SGHTA and FQGNSA. CDR3 protein: CASSLYASSSYEQYF. CDR3 bases: TGTGCCAGCAGCTTATACGCCAGTAGCTCCTACGAGCAGTACTTC.

V and J are TRBV14 and TRBJ1-3, with D hard to call. V was shortened by 4 bases and J by 4 bases, with 11 bases between the two germline ends. Germline V CDR1 and CDR2: SGHDN, FVKESK. The CDR3 contains 14 residues. Here the CDR3 DNA reads TGTGCCAGCAGCCGAAAGGGTGCGGGAAACACCATATATTTT. Encoded protein: CASSRKGAGNTIYF.

The chain uses TRBV7-6 and TRBJ2-1; 11 bases fit TRBD2. Per the germline V gene, CDR1 is SGHVS and CDR2 is FNYEAQ. Unmatched junction bases numbered 10, after V lost 6 bases and J lost 9 bases. This CDR3 contains 15 residues. The CDR3 DNA is TGTGCCAGCAGTAGTAGCGGGGGGGCCGTACTTGAGCAGTTCTTC. Residues: CASSSSGGAVLEQFF.

The chain combines TRBV7-2 with TRBJ2-3; D might be TRBD1 (6 bases). The germline gives CDR1 SGHTA, CDR2 FQGNSA. V was shortened by 2 bases and J by 2 bases, with 11 bases between the two germline ends. This CDR3 is built from 15 residues. The CDR3 sequence: CASSLRQGLTDTQYF. CDR3 sequence (DNA): TGTGCCAGCAGCTTACGGCAGGGGCTCACAGATACGCAGTATTTT.

The chain combines TRBV29-1 with TRBJ1-2; no definite D call. This CDR3 has 15 residues. The V and J ends lost 0 bases and 2 bases respectively, with 13 bases between them. Germline V gives CDR1 SQVTM, CDR2 ANQGSEA. For the CDR3, the DNA is TGCAGCGTTGAAGAGCCGGGAAAGGAAAACTATGGCTACACCTTC. Protein sequence: CSVEEPGKENYGYTF.

This clonotype was recorded once. This rearrangement joins TRBV4-2 to TRBJ2-7, with TRBD2 identical over 10 bases. This CDR3 spans 15 amino acids. CDR1 is LGHNA and CDR2 is YNFKEQ in the germline V gene. V lost 5 bases and J lost 5; bases outside the gene matches: 9. The CDR3 DNA sequence: TGTGCCAGCAGCAAGTCAGCGGGAGGGCCCCACGAGCAGTACTTC. It translates to CASSKSAGGPHEQYF.

The genes are TRBV20-1 and TRBJ1-1; 7 bases align to TRBD1. V dropped 0 bases and J dropped 1; count of bases not matched to a gene: 2. Germline CDR1 and CDR2: DFQATT and SNEGSKA (reference sequence). The CDR3 sequence is 14 residues long. The CDR3 is CSARDRGGNTEAFF. The CDR3 DNA reads as TGCAGTGCTAGAGACAGGGGGGGGAACACTGAAGCTTTCTTT.

The CDR3 DNA follows: TGTGCCACCACTCCGACTAGCGGGGATGCCTACGAGCAGTACTTC. It is translated as CATTPTSGDAYEQYF. The V gene is TRBV10-3, the J gene TRBJ2-7; 11 bases match TRBD2. Germline V gene lookup returns CDR1 ENHRY and CDR2 SYGVKD. After removal of 10 bases from V and 2 bases from J, the junction contained 10 bases not matched to a gene. This CDR3 has 15 amino acids.

This chain connects TRBV10-2 to TRBJ2-1; no reliable D call. The ends were cut back, 2 bases at V and 16 bases at J, with 15 bases in the middle. Germline V CDR1 and CDR2: WSHSY, SAAADI. The CDR3 contains 12 residues. The CDR3 loop reads CASSEMSVWAFF. The CDR3 DNA is TGCGCCAGCAGTGAGATGAGCGTCTGGGCCTTCTTC.

This clonotype occurred a few times. This chain connects TRBV7-6 to TRBJ2-3; D is perhaps TRBD2 (5 bases). Trimming removed 8 bases at V and 2 bases at J, with 17 bases between. CDR3 length: 15 amino acids. CDR1 is SGHVS and CDR2 is FNYEAQ in the germline V gene. The CDR3, as DNA: TGTGCCAGCGGGCCAGAGGGTCTACCCACAGATACGCAGTATTTT. Amino acid sequence: CASGPEGLPTDTQYF.

V and J are TRBV7-2 and TRBJ2-3; 12 bases map to TRBD2. The germline V gene has CDR1 SGHTA and CDR2 FQGNSA. The V segment lost 4 bases and the J segment 3 bases; nucleotides outside the gene matches: 14. The CDR3 runs 19 residues. CDR3 sequence reads: CASSSRRGRLAGETDTQYF. CDR3 bases: TGTGCCAGCAGCTCGAGGCGGGGTCGACTAGCGGGGGAGACAGATACGCAGTATTTT.

This clonotype was observed a handful of times. The chain has TRBV7-2 and TRBJ2-7; D is undetermined. Germline V gives CDR1 SGHTA, CDR2 FQGNSA. CDR3 length equals 13 residues. Trimming shortened V by 1 base and J by 6 bases, and 10 bases separated the two germline ends. The CDR3 nucleotides are TGTGCCAGCAGCTTAGTGCCGGGCCGCGAGCAGTACTTC. This sequence encodes CASSLVPGREQYF.

The chain carries TRBV27 and TRBJ2-7; D is possibly TRBD2 (6 bases). The V end was cut by 6 bases, the J end by 0 bases, with 9 bases between. From germline, CDR1 is MNHEY and CDR2 SMNVEV (reference sequence). The CDR3 has 13 residues. In DNA form, the CDR3 reads TGTGCCAGCAGCGGCGGGACCTCCTACGAGCAGTACTTC. Translation gives CASSGGTSYEQYF.

On this clonotype itself: The junction and the germline gene differ at one end; a read error may be behind it. The rearrangement joins TRBV19 to TRBJ2-5; tentative D call: TRBD1 (6 bases). CDR3 length: 16 amino acids. In germline, CDR1 is LNHDA, CDR2 SQIVND (reference sequence). Here the CDR3 reads CASSPARSGVQESQYF. In nucleotides, the CDR3 is TGTGCCAGTAGCCCAGCCCGGTCAGGGGTCCAAGAGAGCCAGTACTTC.

The V gene is TRBV29-1, the J gene TRBJ2-7; weak D call: TRBD1 (6 bases). This CDR3 is 12 amino acids long. Trimming took 4 bases from V and 0 from J, leaving 7 bases between them. Germline V gene sequence: CDR1 SQVTM, CDR2 ANQGSEA. The CDR3 spells CSVADSSYEQYF. CDR3 DNA: TGCAGCGTTGCGGACAGCTCCTACGAGCAGTACTTC.

This clonotype occurred many times. The chain uses TRBV10-3 and TRBJ1-1, with 7 bases identical to TRBD1. The CDR3 length is 15 residues. The V gene's germline CDR1 is ENHRY and CDR2 SYGVKD. J was trimmed by 0 bases and V by 3 bases; bases with no gene match: 4. The DNA for the CDR3 is TGTGCCATCAGTGATTCAGGGGGGATGAACACTGAAGCTTTCTTT. This gives the protein CAISDSGGMNTEAFF.

This clonotype occurred a few times. This chain links TRBV30 with TRBJ2-3; D might be TRBD2 (5 bases). Trimming took off 1 base at V and 7 bases at J, with 12 bases between the two ends. From germline, CDR1 is GTSNPN and CDR2 SVGIG (reference sequence). The CDR3 totals 13 residues. CDR3 residues: CAWSAPGEYTQYF. Written as DNA, the CDR3 is TGTGCCTGGAGTGCGCCCGGGGAGTATACGCAGTATTTT.

The chain joins TRBV19 to TRBJ1-1; TRBD1 matches at 8 bases. Germline CDR1 and CDR2: LNHDA and SQIVND (reference sequence). The CDR3 has 14 amino acids. V gave up 3 bases and J gave up 7 bases; unmatched junction bases: 7. CDR3 coding DNA: TGTGCCAGTAGTATCCTCAGGGGGCAAGGTGAAGCTTTCTTT. Protein product: CASSILRGQGEAFF.

The chain has TRBV27 and TRBJ2-2, with 9 bases identical to TRBD2. The CDR3 is 17 residues long. The germline V gene encodes CDR1 MNHEY and CDR2 SMNVEV (reference sequence). V shed 6 bases and J 4 bases; nucleotides not matched to a gene: 12. In DNA form, the CDR3 reads TGTGCCAGCAGGCCATGGCCAGCGGGAGGAGCCACCGGGGAGCTGTTTTTT. It is translated as CASRPWPAGGATGELFF.

Details on this clonotype: A read error may account for a junction end that differs from germline. This chain joins TRBV14 and TRBJ2-1; TRBD1 aligns across 7 bases. Germline V gives CDR1 SGHDN, CDR2 FVKESK. The CDR3 covers 14 residues. CDR3: CVSSPHKGAHEQFF. The DNA for the CDR3 is TGTGTCAGCAGCCCCCATAAGGGGGCGCATGAGCAGTTCTTC.

This chain joins TRBV2 and TRBJ2-5; 8 nucleotides match TRBD2. Germline V gene data show CDR1 as SNHLY and CDR2 as FYNNEI. The CDR3 spans 14 residues. Unmatched junction bases numbered 2, after V lost 0 bases and J lost 5 bases. CDR3 nucleotide sequence: TGTGCCAGCAGTGAAGCTCGGGGGGGGGAGACCCAGTACTTC. Amino acid sequence: CASSEARGGETQYF.

In regard to this clonotype: A much larger clone lies a single base off, so this may be a read error. V gene TRBV15 combines with J gene TRBJ2-5, with D hard to call. The CDR3 length is 13 residues. Germline V gene lookup returns CDR1 LNHNV and CDR2 YYDKDF (reference sequence). The DNA for the CDR3 is TGTGCCGCCAGCCCCTGGGCAGGAGAGGAGCAGTACTTC. This sequence encodes CAASPWAGEEQYF.

This clonotype is a singleton in its sample. This chain links TRBV28 with TRBJ1-1; D is ambiguous. V lost 1 base and J lost 8, with 11 bases in between. Germline V gene data show CDR1 as MDHEN and CDR2 as SYDVKM. This CDR3 spans 13 amino acids. CDR3 loop: CASSLLVETEAFF. As DNA, the CDR3 is TGTGCCAGCAGTTTATTAGTCGAAACAGAAGCTTTCTTT.

The table lists this clonotype with a few counts. V gene TRBV4-3 combines with J gene TRBJ1-6; D remains ambiguous. Germline assignment: CDR1 LGHNA and CDR2 YSLEER. This CDR3 contains 16 residues. V gave up 0 bases and J gave up 2 bases, with 8 bases separating them. Here the CDR3 DNA reads TGCGCCAGCAGCCAAGATAGGACCACCTATAATTCACCCCTCCACTTT. It specifies CASSQDRTTYNSPLHF.

This chain links TRBV2 with TRBJ1-1, with TRBD1 identical over 8 bases. CDR1 SNHLY and CDR2 FYNNEI come from the germline V gene. J lost 7 bases, V lost 5 bases, and 15 bases had no gene match. CDR3 length: 16 residues. The CDR3 coding sequence is TGTGCCAGCAGTTCCAAGGCGACAGGGGAGGGCATTGAAGCTTTCTTT. This translates into CASSSKATGEGIEAFF.